Presented here are 32 T cell receptor beta chains from one specimen sequenced in a study of T cell responses to AZD1222 COVID-19 vaccine. TCRdb's table, derived via immunoSEQ multiplex PCR, lists solely in-frame clones and lacks some. Of some 130,000 clones detected, approximately 83% appear once; the ten largest clones hold roughly 1.6%. Sample: peripheral blood, taken on day 0 of AZD1222 vaccination. The receptor source for this set is an adult in good health.

V is TRBV7-2 and J is TRBJ2-1; 10 positions match TRBD2. V dropped 1 base and J dropped 6; count of bases not matched to a gene: 3. This CDR3 has 15 residues. The germline gives CDR1 SGHTA, CDR2 FQGNSA. The CDR3 protein is CASSLVAGGLNEQFF. The CDR3 DNA reads TGTGCCAGCAGCTTAGTAGCGGGGGGCCTCAATGAGCAGTTCTTC.

The chain employs TRBV27 and TRBJ1-2, with TRBD1 matching over 10 bases. Germline V gene data show CDR1 as MNHEY and CDR2 as SMNVEV (reference sequence). The CDR3 sequence is 15 residues long. V lost 7 bases and J lost 0; bases outside the gene matches: 5. The CDR3 is CASTSGTGANYGYTF. The CDR3 nucleotides are TGTGCCAGCACCTCAGGGACAGGGGCTAACTATGGCTACACCTTC.

The chain is built from TRBV3-1 (or the pseudogene TRBV3-2) and TRBJ1-5; D unclear. With 3 bases removed from V and 7 bases from J, the gap between germline ends came to 10 bases. Germline CDR1 LGHDT, CDR2 YNNKEL (reference sequence). This CDR3 is built from 13 residues. CDR3 DNA: TGTGCCAGCAGCCATCAAGTTGGGCAGCCCCAGCATTTT. Translation gives CASSHQVGQPQHF.

The genes are TRBV10-3 and TRBJ1-1; no clear D. The germline V and J ends were trimmed by 3 bases and 4 bases, with 18 bases remaining between them. Germline CDR1 is ENHRY and CDR2 is SYGVKD. The CDR3 loop spans 16 amino acids. CDR3 sequence: CAISDYRMGKSTEAFF. CDR3 DNA: TGTGCCATCAGTGATTACCGGATGGGGAAAAGCACTGAAGCTTTCTTT.

CDR3 DNA: TGTGCCAGCAGTGAAAGGGGCTGGAGCACTGAAGCTTTCTTT. This translates into CASSERGWSTEAFF. The gene calls are TRBV6-1 and TRBJ1-1; D perhaps matches TRBD1 (5 bases). The CDR3 is made up of 14 amino acids. CDR1 is MNHNS and CDR2 is SASEGT in the germline V gene. V was cut by 2 bases and J by 4 bases, with 11 bases left in between.

The chain recombines TRBV19 with TRBJ1-1; D not certain. Per germline, CDR1 LNHDA and CDR2 SQIVND (reference sequence). CDR3 size: 15 residues. V dropped 9 bases and J dropped 1 base, with 18 bases sitting between them. The CDR3 DNA sequence: TGTGCCAGCCAAGACCAGTTCCCAAAGAACACTGAAGCTTTCTTT. Translated: CASQDQFPKNTEAFF. The full variable domain, completed using reference TRBV19 and TRBJ1-1, is DGGITQSPKYLFRKEGQNVTLSCEQNLNHDAMYWYRQDPGQGLRLIYYSQIVNDFQKGDIAEGYSVSREKKESFPLTVTSAQKNPTAFYLCASQDQFPKNTEAFFGQGTRLTVV.

This clone turned up a few times. The rearrangement links TRBV19 to TRBJ1-1; a possible D gene is TRBD1 (6 bases). The CDR3 length is 14 residues. The germline V gene encodes CDR1 LNHDA and CDR2 SQIVND (reference sequence). Trimming removed 1 base at V and 7 bases at J, with 13 bases between. The CDR3 region is CASSIGHRAGEAFF. In DNA, the CDR3 is TGTGCCAGTAGTATAGGGCACAGGGCTGGTGAAGCTTTCTTT.

The chain recombines TRBV18 with TRBJ2-7, with TRBD1 as a possible D gene (6 bases). The CDR3 totals 23 residues. Per germline, CDR1 KGHSH and CDR2 LQKENI. Trimming left V 1 base short and J 0 bases short, with 34 bases between. The CDR3 bases are TGTGCCAGCTCACCACTGGGGGTGTTTCCGAGGTTCTGTAGGGACACAACCTCCTACGAGCAGTACTTC. Translation: CASSPLGVFPRFCRDTTSYEQYF.

This chain links TRBV27 with TRBJ2-3, with unresolved D. CDR3 length: 13 residues. Germline loops: CDR1 MNHEY, CDR2 SMNVEV (reference sequence). With 4 bases removed from V and 4 bases from J, the gap between germline ends came to 9 bases. CDR3 nucleotide sequence: TGTGCCAGCAGTTGGTCCCAGTCAGATACGCAGTATTTT. It encodes CASSWSQSDTQYF.

The J gene is TRBJ2-7, the V gene TRBV18; D remains unclear. Germline CDR1 KGHSH, CDR2 LQKENI. Deletions cut 3 bases from V and 0 bases from J, with 15 bases between. The CDR3 consists of 16 residues. DNA for the CDR3: TGTGCCAGCTCACCTCGCAGTGCCCTTACCTCCTACGAGCAGTACTTC. It specifies CASSPRSALTSYEQYF.

This clone has just a few counts. J is TRBJ2-1 and V is TRBV14; 8 bases line up with TRBD2. The CDR3 runs to 16 residues. Germline V gene data show CDR1 as SGHDN and CDR2 as FVKESK. Trimming removed 1 base from V and 3 bases from J; junction bases left unmatched: 5. The CDR3, as DNA: TGTGCCAGCAGCCAAGCAGCGGGGGTAATCTACAATGAGCAGTTCTTC. The encoded protein is CASSQAAGVIYNEQFF. The full variable domain, rest sourced from reference TRBV14 and TRBJ2-1, is EAGVTQFPSHSVIEKGQTVTLRCDPISGHDNLYWYRRVMGKEIKFLLHFVKESKQDESGMPNNRFLAERTGGTYSTLKVQPAELEDSGVYFCASSQAAGVIYNEQFFGPGTRLTVL.

This chain links TRBV10-3 with TRBJ2-2, with D possibly matching TRBD2 (5 bases). The ends were cut back, 4 bases at V and 7 bases at J, with 10 bases in the middle. There are 13 residues in the CDR3. The germline CDR1 and CDR2 sequences are ENHRY and SYGVKD. This CDR3 reads CAISARGVGELFF. CDR3 sequence (DNA): TGTGCCATCAGTGCTCGGGGAGTCGGGGAGCTGTTTTTT.

CDR3: CASGFGSYEQFF. In DNA form, the CDR3 reads TGTGCTAGTGGTTTTGGGTCGTATGAGCAGTTCTTC. The V and J genes are TRBV12-5 and TRBJ2-1, with no clear D. The ends were cut back, 3 bases at V and 8 bases at J, with 8 bases in the middle. Germline V gives CDR1 LGHNT, CDR2 FRNRAP. This CDR3 has 12 residues. Drawing the rest from reference TRBV12-5 and TRBJ2-1, the complete variable domain is DARVTQTPRHKVTEMGQEVTMRCQPILGHNTVFWYRQTMMQGLELLAYFRNRAPLDDSGMPKDRFSAEMPDATLATLKIQPSEPRDSAVYFCASGFGSYEQFFGPGTRLTVL.

This clone was recorded only once. The genes are TRBV4-3 and TRBJ1-1, with TRBD1 matching 7 bases. CDR3 size: 15 residues. Trimming removed 4 bases from V and 10 bases from J; junction bases left unmatched: 15. Germline V gives CDR1 LGHNA, CDR2 YSLEER. CDR3 sequence reads: CASSPGGFSGHRAFF. As DNA, the CDR3 is TGCGCCAGCAGCCCAGGGGGGTTTTCAGGACACAGAGCTTTCTTT.

The J gene is TRBJ2-3, the V gene TRBV14; 8 bases map to TRBD2. Trimming removed 3 bases from V and 2 bases from J; junction bases left unmatched: 10. Germline CDR1 is SGHDN and CDR2 is FVKESK. The CDR3 spans 17 residues. The CDR3 loop reads CASSHDFSGMYTDTQYF. The CDR3 DNA reads TGTGCCAGCAGCCATGACTTTAGCGGGATGTACACAGATACGCAGTATTTT.

The chain carries TRBV19 and TRBJ1-4; D is unclear. Germline V gives CDR1 LNHDA, CDR2 SQIVND (reference sequence). This CDR3 is 16 amino acids long. Trimming shortened V by 1 base and J by 0 bases, and 9 bases separated the two germline ends. The CDR3 DNA is TGTGCCAGTAGTATAGTACCCCGTGCAACTAATGAAAAACTGTTTTTT. This encodes CASSIVPRATNEKLFF.

The J gene is TRBJ1-1, the V gene TRBV6-1; TRBD1 matches at 7 bases. CDR3 size: 14 residues. In germline, CDR1 is MNHNS, CDR2 SASEGT. Trimming removed 0 bases from V and 6 bases from J; junction bases left unmatched: 4. CDR3 sequence: CASSEAVGGAEAFF. Written as DNA, the CDR3 is TGTGCCAGCAGTGAAGCGGTAGGGGGCGCTGAAGCTTTCTTT.

The CDR3 sequence: CASSPGGPSNTEAFF. The CDR3 coding sequence is TGTGCCAGCAGTCCAGGAGGGCCTTCGAACACTGAAGCTTTCTTT. This sequence joins TRBV9 and TRBJ1-1; D uncertain. Between the trimmed V and J ends, which lost 5 bases and 1 base, there was a span of 15 bases. Germline lookup yields CDR1 SGDLS and CDR2 YYNGEE. The CDR3 is 15 amino acids.

The rearrangement uses TRBV25-1 and TRBJ1-1; D may be TRBD1 (6 bases). This CDR3 region has 14 residues. Germline CDR1 and CDR2: MGHDK and SYGVNS. Trimming took off 7 bases at V and 11 bases at J, with 23 bases between the two ends. CDR3 in amino acids: CASTELTRDIGAFF. The DNA for the CDR3 is TGTGCCAGCACCGAATTAACCCGGGACATAGGCGCTTTCTTT.

This clone has just a few counts. The V gene is TRBV15, the J gene TRBJ1-6; tentative D call: TRBD1 (5 bases). The CDR3 contains 13 residues. V lost 8 bases, J lost 0 bases, and 5 bases lay in between. Germline V CDR1 and CDR2: LNHNV, YYDKDF (reference sequence). The DNA of the CDR3 is TGTGCCACCGGGACCTCCTATAATTCACCCCTCCACTTT. It codes for CATGTSYNSPLHF.

This clone showed up just once. The chain combines TRBV5-1 with TRBJ2-5; 7 nucleotides line up with TRBD2. Germline CDR1 is SGHRS and CDR2 is YFSETQ. CDR3 length equals 15 residues. J was trimmed by 1 base and V by 2 bases; bases with no gene match: 5. The CDR3 sequence: CASSFPGTTQETQYF. The CDR3 DNA follows: TGCGCCAGCAGCTTCCCCGGGACTACCCAAGAGACCCAGTACTTC.

V is TRBV12-5 and J is TRBJ1-2; D is undetermined. The V and J ends lost 2 bases and 7 bases respectively, with 11 bases between them. The CDR3 is made up of 13 amino acids. The V gene's germline CDR1 is LGHNT and CDR2 FRNRAP. The CDR3 here is CASGLPLAAGYTF. For the CDR3, the DNA is TGTGCTAGTGGTTTGCCCTTGGCGGCTGGCTACACCTTC. Variable domain in full (rest from reference TRBV12-5 and TRBJ1-2): DARVTQTPRHKVTEMGQEVTMRCQPILGHNTVFWYRQTMMQGLELLAYFRNRAPLDDSGMPKDRFSAEMPDATLATLKIQPSEPRDSAVYFCASGLPLAAGYTFGSGTRLTVV.

Comment on this clone: This sample also contains other DNA sequences that code for the same CDR3. The gene calls are TRBV12-3 or TRBV12-4 and TRBJ1-1, with no clear D. There are 13 residues in the CDR3. Trimming took off 1 base at V and 2 bases at J, with 5 bases between the two ends. This chain's CDR3 is CASSLGGNTEAFF. For the CDR3, the DNA is TGTGCCAGCAGTTTAGGAGGAAACACTGAAGCTTTCTTT.

V is TRBV14 and J is TRBJ1-6, with unresolved D. The CDR3 spans 15 residues. The V end lost 0 bases, the J end lost 7 bases, and 10 bases lay between the germline ends. The germline V gene encodes CDR1 SGHDN and CDR2 FVKESK. The CDR3 DNA follows: TGTGCCAGCAGCCAAGAGCGGGGTGGAAATTCACCCCTCCACTTT. This gives the protein CASSQERGGNSPLHF.

This clone was observed once. The chain links TRBV5-6 to TRBJ1-2; TRBD1 matches at 8 bases. The V gene's germline CDR1 is SGHDT and CDR2 YYEEEE. The CDR3 runs 15 residues. Losses at the gene ends were 4 bases for V and 7 bases for J; bases not matched to a gene: 12. The CDR3 protein is CASSRRSQGATGYTF. Here the CDR3 DNA reads TGTGCCAGCAGCAGAAGGAGTCAGGGGGCTACTGGCTACACCTTC.

This CDR3 is CASTLSTVSYEQYF. The CDR3 DNA reads TGTGCCAGCACCCTCTCGACAGTCTCCTACGAGCAGTACTTC. The chain joins TRBV21-1 to TRBJ2-7; TRBD1 is the table's D call and was not checked against the DNA. TRBV21-1 is an annotated pseudogene. This CDR3 has 14 amino acids.

V usage is TRBV18 and J usage is TRBJ2-3, with D perhaps matching TRBD2 (5 bases). The germline V gene has CDR1 KGHSH and CDR2 LQKENI. This CDR3 comprises 15 residues. Trimming left V 3 bases short and J 0 bases short, with 10 bases between. CDR3 sequence: CASSPRVASTDTQYF. The DNA for the CDR3 is TGTGCCAGCTCACCCCGCGTAGCGAGCACAGATACGCAGTATTTT.

The chain has TRBV6-5 and TRBJ1-1; D possibly corresponds to TRBD1 (5 bases). Germline loops: CDR1 MNHEY, CDR2 SVGAGI. V was pared by 2 bases and J by 3 bases, with 13 bases between. The CDR3 spans 15 residues. CDR3 nucleotide sequence: TGTGCCAGCAGTTACAATCAGGGATGGTACACTGAAGCTTTCTTT. Translation gives CASSYNQGWYTEAFF.

The CDR3 loop is CASSPRTGGGSGNTIYF. The CDR3 nucleotides are TGTGCCAGCAGCCCACGGACGGGCGGGGGTTCTGGAAACACCATATATTTT. The rearrangement links TRBV9 to TRBJ1-3; TRBD1 might be the D (5 bases). Trimming stripped 4 bases from V and 1 base from J, with 18 bases between. This CDR3 region has 17 residues. The V gene's germline CDR1 is SGDLS and CDR2 YYNGEE.

This rearrangement joins TRBV3-1 (or the pseudogene TRBV3-2) to TRBJ1-1, with D possibly matching TRBD1 (5 bases). Germline V gene data show CDR1 as LGHDT and CDR2 as YNNKEL (reference sequence). CDR3 length: 17 residues. The germline V and J ends were trimmed by 4 bases and 11 bases, with 29 bases remaining between them. Written as DNA, the CDR3 is TGTGCCAGCAGCCTTCGGGGGGGAACTCTAAGACCCCAGAGGGCTTTCTTT. This codes for CASSLRGGTLRPQRAFF.

This chain links TRBV30 with TRBJ2-7; D not certain. V lost 4 bases to trimming and J lost 7 bases, with 11 bases between them. The CDR3 loop spans 11 amino acids. The germline V gene has CDR1 GTSNPN and CDR2 SVGIG (reference sequence). CDR3 residues: CAWNGPPEQYF. Here the CDR3 DNA reads TGTGCCTGGAACGGCCCTCCTGAGCAGTACTTC.

In the case of this clone: The sample contains more than one DNA sequence encoding this CDR3. This chain connects TRBV18 to TRBJ1-6, with D maybe TRBD1 (6 bases). The CDR3 consists of 14 residues. CDR1 is KGHSH, CDR2 LQKENI, per germline. With 6 bases removed from V and 6 bases from J, the gap between germline ends came to 12 bases. This chain's CDR3 is CASSLDRSNSPLHF. Written as DNA, the CDR3 is TGTGCCAGCTCCCTTGACAGGAGTAATTCACCCCTCCACTTT.